A selection of T cell receptor beta chains follows, all from one sample in a study of T cell responses to AZD1222 COVID-19 vaccine. Sequenced by immunoSEQ multiplex PCR; TCRdb stores in-frame clones only, minus some. Seen here are 34,000 or so clones, roughly 91% observed once, and the top ten hold 7%. The input for sequencing was peripheral blood, taken on day 0 of AZD1222 vaccination. These receptors were collected from an adult in good health. CDR3s include the opening cysteine and the closing phenylalanine or tryptophan. Fields, in order: D gene, V gene, clone size, J gene, CDR3 protein, CDR3 DNA. A D gene is named only where the DNA matches it firmly. Clone size is shown for a subset of rows, as once, few, many or a class of expanded clone.

>-|TRBV3-1/TRBV3-2|-|TRBJ2-5
CASSQDAAETQYF
TGTGCCAGCAGCCAAGATGCGGCGGAGACCCAGTACTTC
>-|TRBV11-2|-|TRBJ1-5
CASSLGQNQPQHF
TGTGCCAGCAGCTTAGGGCAGAATCAGCCCCAGCATTTT
>-|TRBV6-1|-|TRBJ2-7
CASSEGGAVYEQYF
TGTGCCAGCAGTGAAGGGGGTGCTGTCTACGAGCAGTACTTC
>TRBD1|TRBV7-6|-|TRBJ2-1
CASSPRGQGAAKNEQFF
TGTGCCAGCAGCCCGCGCGGACAGGGGGCAGCAAAAAACGAGCAGTTCTTC
>-|TRBV11-2|-|TRBJ2-3
CASSLDLAADTQYF
TGTGCCAGCAGCTTAGACCTTGCGGCAGATACGCAGTATTTT
>-|TRBV19|once|TRBJ1-1
CASSRPPLNTEAFF
TGTGCCAGTAGTAGGCCCCCTTTGAACACTGAAGCTTTCTTT
>-|TRBV3-1/TRBV3-2|once|TRBJ2-1
CASSHDNTMRPYNEQFF
TGTGCCAGCAGCCACGACAACACCATGAGACCCTACAATGAGCAGTTCTTC
>-|TRBV7-2|-|TRBJ2-7
CASSLWTGTYEQYF
TGTGCCAGCAGCTTATGGACGGGAACCTACGAGCAGTACTTC
>-|TRBV9|-|TRBJ2-7
CASSPSGLGYEQYF
TGTGCCAGCAGCCCGAGTGGCCTGGGGTACGAGCAGTACTTC
>-|TRBV3-1/TRBV3-2|few|TRBJ2-7
CASRLEGGTHEQYF
TGTGCCAGCAGGCTTGAGGGGGGGACCCACGAGCAGTACTTC
>-|TRBV2|once|TRBJ2-3
CASRYTATDTQYF
TGTGCCAGCAGGTATACAGCTACAGATACGCAGTATTTT
>TRBD2|TRBV15|-|TRBJ2-1
CATSASPPSGVYNEQFF
TGTGCCACCAGCGCATCCCCTCCTAGCGGGGTCTACAATGAGCAGTTCTTC
>-|TRBV18|once|TRBJ2-2
CASWTERPGELFF
TGTGCCAGCTGGACGGAGCGGCCCGGGGAGCTGTTTTTT
>-|TRBV18|-|TRBJ1-1
CASSRQPREGNTEAFF
TGTGCCAGCTCACGCCAGCCCAGGGAAGGGAACACTGAAGCTTTCTTT
>TRBD1|TRBV19|few|TRBJ2-4
CASRPGQGANIQYF
TGTGCCAGTAGACCAGGACAGGGCGCAAACATTCAGTACTTC
>-|TRBV7-3|-|TRBJ2-3
CASSLLGGRADTQYF
TGTGCCAGCAGCTTACTGGGCGGTAGGGCAGATACGCAGTATTTT
>-|TRBV7-2|-|TRBJ1-4
CASSLGRMEKLFF
TGTGCCAGCAGCTTAGGCAGAATGGAAAAACTGTTTTTT
>TRBD1|TRBV4-3|-|TRBJ2-7
CASSQAGQGGPYEQYF
TGCGCCAGCAGCCAAGCCGGACAGGGGGGCCCCTACGAGCAGTACTTC
>-|TRBV5-1|once|TRBJ2-1
CASSLAGAASYNEQFF
TGCGCCAGCAGCTTGGCGGGGGCCGCATCCTACAATGAGCAGTTCTTC
>TRBD1|TRBV11-3|-|TRBJ2-4
CASSLGQGDIQYF
TGTGCCAGCAGCTTGGGACAGGGGGACATTCAGTACTTC
>TRBD1|TRBV19|-|TRBJ1-1
CASSIRAGGDITEAFF
TGTGCCAGTAGTATCAGGGCAGGGGGCGATATCACTGAAGCTTTCTTT
>TRBD2|TRBV7-9|-|TRBJ2-7
CASSPFLAGGPSYEQYF
TGTGCCAGCAGCCCCTTCCTAGCGGGGGGACCTTCCTACGAGCAGTACTTC
>-|TRBV19|-|TRBJ2-1
CASSIEREEQFF
TGTGCCAGTAGTATAGAACGTGAAGAGCAGTTCTTC
>-|TRBV5-1|-|TRBJ1-1
CASSLGGALNTEAFF
TGCGCCAGCAGCTTGGGGGGGGCGCTGAACACTGAAGCTTTCTTT